A selection of T cell receptor beta chains follows, all from one sample in a study of OX40 agonist ivuxolimab in advanced cancers. Sequenced by immunoSEQ multiplex PCR; TCRdb stores in-frame clones only, minus some. The repertoire consists of under 20,000 clones, with around two thirds occurring once and the leading ten covering roughly 20%. The specimen comprised CD4+ or CD8+ T cells sorted from blood, sampled in a trial of the OX40 agonist ivuxolimab. These TCRs come from an adult with an advanced solid tumor such as melanoma, head and neck, liver or kidney cancer. The CDR3 runs from the conserved cysteine through the conserved F or W. D genes are given only for firm matches. Only some rows state a clone size, as once, few, many or a class for expanded clones.

D gene	V gene	J gene	clone size	CDR3 DNA	CDR3 protein
-	TRBV25-1	TRBJ2-1	once	TGTGCCAGCAGTGAATTGGAGGGAGGCTCCTACAATGAGCAGTTCTTC	CASSELEGGSYNEQFF
-	TRBV5-4	TRBJ2-7	medium-sized	TGTGCCAGCAGCTTGGACACAGGGAAATACGAGCAGTACTTC	CASSLDTGKYEQYF
TRBD1	TRBV11-2	TRBJ2-7	-	TGTGCCAGCAGCGTATGGGGAACAGGGGATGGCTACGAGCAGTACTTC	CASSVWGTGDGYEQYF
-	TRBV15	TRBJ2-5	-	TGTGCCACCAGCAGGTTTTACTCTGGGACCCAGTACTTC	CATSRFYSGTQYF
-	TRBV6-5	TRBJ2-2	-	TGTGCCAGCAGTTACTGGGATGACACCGGGGAGCTGTTTTTT	CASSYWDDTGELFF
-	TRBV5-8	TRBJ2-7	-	TGTGCCAGCAGCTTTGAGGGAGGCTACGAGCAGTACTTC	CASSFEGGYEQYF
-	TRBV14	TRBJ2-3	-	TGTGCCAGCAGCCAAGGCCCCCTCGGTGATACGCAGTATTTT	CASSQGPLGDTQYF
-	TRBV29-1	TRBJ2-4	-	TGCAGCGTTGAAGCGGGACTAGCCAAAAACATTCAGTACTTC	CSVEAGLAKNIQYF
TRBD2	TRBV7-6	TRBJ2-1	-	TGTGCCAGCAGCTTCGGGGGGGGCTTGAGCTCCTACAATGAGCAGTTCTTC	CASSFGGGLSSYNEQFF
TRBD1	TRBV5-4	TRBJ1-4	medium-sized	TGTGCCAGCAGCTTGGCAACAGGGGTCGGTAATGAAAAACTGTTTTTT	CASSLATGVGNEKLFF
-	TRBV7-8	TRBJ2-7	-	TGTGCCAGCAGCCTCGACCCCCACGAGCAGTACTTC	CASSLDPHEQYF
-	TRBV6-5	TRBJ2-2	-	TGTGCCAGCAGTTACTCGGACGTCGGCACCGGGGAGCTGTTTTTT	CASSYSDVGTGELFF
-	TRBV7-9	TRBJ1-3	-	TGTGCCAGCAGCTTACAGGGTTCCGGAAACACCATATATTTT	CASSLQGSGNTIYF
-	TRBV6-5	TRBJ2-7	-	TGTGCCAGCAGAAGGAGCCTGACCTACGAGCAGTACTTC	CASRRSLTYEQYF
-	TRBV28	TRBJ2-3	few	TGTGCCAGCAGTTTAGCTAGCGACTCCACAGATACGCAGTATTTT	CASSLASDSTDTQYF
TRBD1	TRBV9	TRBJ1-2	-	TGTGCCAGCAGCTCCCCAGGGGGCGTTGGTTATGGCTACACCTTC	CASSSPGGVGYGYTF
-	TRBV28	TRBJ2-5	-	TGTGCCAGCAGTGTCCAGGGTGAAGAGACCCAGTACTTC	CASSVQGEETQYF
-	TRBV15	TRBJ1-2	-	TGTGCCACCAGCCCTAAGCGGGACACCGTCTATGGCTACACCTTC	CATSPKRDTVYGYTF
-	TRBV27	TRBJ2-7	-	TGTGCCAGCAGTCAAGGGGGCGAGCAGTACTTC	CASSQGGEQYF
-	TRBV30	TRBJ1-2	-	TGTGCCTCCGGGGGCTATGGCTACACCTTC	CASGGYGYTF
-	TRBV7-9	TRBJ2-7	-	TGTGCCAGCAGCTTGGACGGGTTCTACGAGCAGTACTTC	CASSLDGFYEQYF
TRBD2	TRBV28	TRBJ2-3	-	TGTGCCAGCAGTCCCCATAGCGGGAGGGATACGCAGTATTTT	CASSPHSGRDTQYF
-	TRBV7-8	TRBJ2-1	few	TGTGCCAGCAGCTGGGAATACAATGAGCAGTTCTTC	CASSWEYNEQFF
-	TRBV30	TRBJ2-7	-	TGTGCCTGGGGGGCCCTTTCCGGCGAGCAGTACTTC	CAWGALSGEQYF
-	TRBV19	TRBJ2-6	-	TGTGCCAGCGAAGAGAGGATCTCTGGGGCCAACGTCCTGACTTTC	CASEERISGANVLTF
TRBD1	TRBV19	TRBJ1-2	-	TGTGCCAGTAGTCCGGGGACAGGATGGGACTATGGCTACACCTTC	CASSPGTGWDYGYTF
TRBD2	TRBV4-1	TRBJ2-7	-	TGCGCCAGCAGCCCGGCTAGCGGGACGGCACACGAGCAGTACTTC	CASSPASGTAHEQYF
-	TRBV19	TRBJ2-1	-	TGTGCCAGTACGCCTTATGACCACGGCTCCTACAATGAGCAGTTCTTC	CASTPYDHGSYNEQFF
TRBD2	TRBV7-8	TRBJ2-2	-	TGTGCCAGCAGCCGCGGACTAGCGGGAGCCGCCGGGGAGCTGTTTTTT	CASSRGLAGAAGELFF
-	TRBV15	TRBJ2-1	-	TGTGCCACCAGCCCCCCCTACAATGAGCAGTTCTTC	CATSPPYNEQFF
TRBD2	TRBV6-5	TRBJ2-2	-	TGTGCCAGCAGCGGACTAGCGGGGTCCGGGGAGCTGTTTTTT	CASSGLAGSGELFF
-	TRBV4-1	TRBJ1-3	-	TGCGCCAGCAGCCAAGATCGGGTGAACTCTGGAAACACCATATATTTT	CASSQDRVNSGNTIYF
TRBD2	TRBV14	TRBJ2-3	-	TGTGCCAGCAGCCACATTGAGCCAGGGCGGGAGAACCCAGATACGCAGTATTTT	CASSHIEPGRENPDTQYF
TRBD1	TRBV7-8	TRBJ1-2	-	TGTGCCAGCAGCTTAAACAGGGGGGACTATGGCTACACCTTC	CASSLNRGDYGYTF
TRBD1	TRBV9	TRBJ2-7	-	TGTGCCAGCAGCGCGAGGGACAGTCATCCCTACGAGCAGTACTTC	CASSARDSHPYEQYF
-	TRBV28	TRBJ2-2	-	TGTGCCAGCAGTTTATCAGGGATAGGCGGGGAGCTGTTTTTT	CASSLSGIGGELFF
TRBD1	TRBV28	TRBJ2-4	-	TGTGCCAGCAGCACGTACAGGGGTTGGAACATTCAGTACTTC	CASSTYRGWNIQYF
-	TRBV12-2	TRBJ1-2	once	TGTGCCAGCAGCTTAGCCAGGGACGAAGCTAACTATGGCTACACCTTC	CASSLARDEANYGYTF
-	TRBV29-1	TRBJ1-2	-	TGCAGCGTTGACGGGGACCCGACAGCCAAAGGCAGCCAATACTATGGCTACACCTTC	CSVDGDPTAKGSQYYGYTF
-	TRBV27	TRBJ2-7	-	TGTGCCAGCAGTTCCTTGGGCGGGCTCGAATACGAGCAGTACTTC	CASSSLGGLEYEQYF
-	TRBV7-2	TRBJ1-1	-	TGTGCCAGCAGCTGGGTTGAAGCTTTCTTT	CASSWVEAFF
-	TRBV27	TRBJ2-3	-	TGTGCCAGCAGCGAAATACAGGGACCTTCTGGGGATACGCAGTATTTT	CASSEIQGPSGDTQYF
TRBD2	TRBV5-1	TRBJ2-3	-	TGCGCCAGCAGCCTCGGACTAGCGGGAGCCCCGGATACGCAGTATTTT	CASSLGLAGAPDTQYF
-	TRBV7-9	TRBJ1-1	-	TGTGCCAGCAGCGTTAATACGAACACTGAAGCTTTCTTT	CASSVNTNTEAFF
-	TRBV6-5	TRBJ1-1	-	TGTGCCAGCAGTACTAAACGGGACCGGAACACTGAAGCTTTCTTT	CASSTKRDRNTEAFF
TRBD1	TRBV19	TRBJ2-7	-	TGTGCCAGTAGTATAACCCCAGGGGGCTACGAGCAGTACTTC	CASSITPGGYEQYF
TRBD1	TRBV30	TRBJ1-1	-	TGTGCCTGGATCGGATTCCGGGACAGGGGAGTAAACACTGAAGCTTTCTTT	CAWIGFRDRGVNTEAFF
-	TRBV11-2	TRBJ2-7	-	TGTGCCAGCAGTCTAGAGGGGGTTTCGTACTACTACGAGCAGTACTTC	CASSLEGVSYYYEQYF